These 9 T cell receptor beta chains share one sample of origin, sequenced in a study of T cells and copy number aberrations in small-cell lung cancer. Only in-frame clones appear in the TCRdb table, and some are missing; sequencing was by immunoSEQ multiplex PCR. The sample holds about 3,100 clones, over 75% seen once. The material sequenced was normal tissue next to the tumor. All receptors come from a man in his fifties or sixties with small cell lung cancer.

The rearrangement links TRBV7-2 to TRBJ2-3, with D tentatively TRBD1 (5 bases). CDR1 is SGHTA, CDR2 FQGNSA, per germline. CDR3 size: 11 residues. V was clipped by 10 bases and J by 7 bases, with 12 bases between them. CDR3 sequence reads: CATPKGYTQYF. The CDR3 region has the DNA TGTGCCACCCCCAAGGGGTATACGCAGTATTTT.

The chain couples TRBV29-1 to TRBJ1-4; D unresolved. With 6 bases removed from V and 0 bases from J, the gap between germline ends came to 11 bases. The CDR3 totals 14 residues. CDR1 and CDR2 (germline): SQVTM, ANQGSEA. CDR3 amino acids: CSVASGTTNEKLFF. DNA of the CDR3: TGCAGCGTAGCCTCCGGGACAACTAATGAAAAACTGTTTTTT.

The chain carries TRBV2 and TRBJ2-1, with no clear D. The CDR3 runs to 12 residues. V lost 8 bases and J 4 bases, leaving 9 bases between the germline ends. Germline CDR1 SNHLY, CDR2 FYNNEI. The CDR3 loop is CASGQEYNEQFF. CDR3 nucleotides: TGTGCCAGCGGGCAGGAGTACAATGAGCAGTTCTTC.

CDR3 protein: CASFTSGFQETQYF. CDR3 nucleotides: TGTGCCAGCTTTACTAGCGGCTTCCAAGAGACCCAGTACTTC. V gene TRBV2 combines with J gene TRBJ2-5; 8 bases align to TRBD2. The CDR3 consists of 14 residues. J gave up 1 base and V 8 bases, and 6 bases lay outside the gene matches. Per the germline V gene, CDR1 is SNHLY and CDR2 is FYNNEI. The full variable domain, completed using reference TRBV2 and TRBJ2-5, is EPEVTQTPSHQVTQMGQEVILRCVPISNHLYFYWYRQILGQKVEFLVSFYNNEISEKSEIFDDQFSVERPDGSNFTLKIRSTKLEDSAMYFCASFTSGFQETQYFGPGTRLLVL.

This clone was seen a single time. The CDR3 sequence is CASLPQKNTGELFF. The CDR3 coding sequence is TGTGCCAGCTTGCCGCAGAAGAACACCGGGGAGCTGTTTTTT. This rearrangement joins TRBV27 to TRBJ2-2; unclear D gene. Looked up from germline, CDR1 is MNHEY and CDR2 is SMNVEV (reference sequence). Between the trimmed V and J ends, which lost 8 bases and 1 base, there was a span of 11 bases. CDR3 size: 14 residues.

V gene TRBV7-9 combines with J gene TRBJ2-7; TRBD2 is a possible D gene (6 bases). Germline V gene lookup returns CDR1 SEHNR and CDR2 FQNEAQ (reference sequence). The V end was cut by 5 bases, the J end by 5 bases, with 19 bases between. The CDR3 consists of 15 residues. DNA for the CDR3: TGTGCCAGCAGCCCAATGAGGGAGGCAAAAAACGAGCAGTACTTC. It specifies CASSPMREAKNEQYF.

The chain has TRBV30 and TRBJ2-7; D not resolved. The CDR3 length is 14 residues. Deletions cut 1 base from V and 1 base from J, with 11 bases between. From germline, CDR1 is GTSNPN and CDR2 SVGIG (reference sequence). In DNA form, the CDR3 reads TGTGCCTGGAGTGGGATCAGGTTTTCCTACGAGCAGTACTTC. Encoded protein: CAWSGIRFSYEQYF.

The rearrangement uses TRBV7-9 and TRBJ2-5, with TRBD2 matching over 10 bases. Germline CDR1 reads SEHNR; CDR2 reads FQNEAQ (reference sequence). The CDR3 contains 14 residues. V shed 3 bases, J shed 7 bases, and the junction held 5 bases outside the gene matches. The CDR3 sequence is CASSLASGSRTQYF. CDR3 DNA: TGTGCCAGCAGCTTGGCTAGCGGGAGCAGGACCCAGTACTTC.

The rearrangement links TRBV11-3 to TRBJ1-1; no firm D call. Trimming took off 6 bases at V and 1 base at J, with 9 bases between the two ends. The CDR3 consists of 13 residues. The germline gives CDR1 SGHNT, CDR2 YENEEA. The CDR3 here is CASRKEENTEAFF. For the CDR3, the DNA is TGTGCCAGCAGAAAGGAAGAGAACACTGAAGCTTTCTTT.